These 2 T cell receptor beta chains share one sample of origin, sequenced in a study of long-term antiretroviral therapy in people with HIV. The immunoSEQ assay was v3.0, run at survey level. Repertoires were generated with immunoSEQ multiplex PCR, while TCRdb's copy carries only in-frame clones and drops some. Among 20,000 to 25,000 clones listed, approximately 80% were seen once. The starting material was unsorted PBMCs, obtained 1.9 years after starting antiretroviral therapy. Receptors were obtained from a woman between 45 and 60 years old with HIV.

The gene calls are TRBV28 and TRBJ2-3; D is unresolved. V was trimmed by 7 bases and J by 2 bases, leaving 16 bases between them. From germline, CDR1 is MDHEN and CDR2 SYDVKM. This CDR3 region has 15 residues. In DNA, the CDR3 is TGTGCCAGCACCCCTGGGCCAGACCTCACAGATACGCAGTATTTT. Residues: CASTPGPDLTDTQYF.

This chain joins TRBV6-4 and TRBJ2-3; TRBD2 agrees at 10 bases. The CDR3 covers 16 residues. Germline V gene lookup returns CDR1 MRHNA and CDR2 SNTAGT. Trimming took 0 bases from V and 1 from J; bases not matched to a gene: 1. Written as DNA, the CDR3 is TGTGCCAGCAGTGACTCCAGCGGGGGGGGCACAGATACGCAGTATTTT. This gives the protein CASSDSSGGGTDTQYF.